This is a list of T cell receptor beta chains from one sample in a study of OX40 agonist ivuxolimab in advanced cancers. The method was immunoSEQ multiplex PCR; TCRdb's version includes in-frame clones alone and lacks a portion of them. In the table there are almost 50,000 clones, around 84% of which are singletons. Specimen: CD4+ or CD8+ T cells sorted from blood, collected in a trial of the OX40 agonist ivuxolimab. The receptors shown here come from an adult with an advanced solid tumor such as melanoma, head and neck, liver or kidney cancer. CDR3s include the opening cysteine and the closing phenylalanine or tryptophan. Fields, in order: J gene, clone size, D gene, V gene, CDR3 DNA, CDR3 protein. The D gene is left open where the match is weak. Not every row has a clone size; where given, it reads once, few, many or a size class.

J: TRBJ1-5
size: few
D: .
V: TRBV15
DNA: TGTGCCACCAGCAGAGGGGACGGGGTAGAAAGTAGGCCCCAGCATTTT
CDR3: CATSRGDGVESRPQHF

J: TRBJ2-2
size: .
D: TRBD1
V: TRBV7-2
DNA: TGTGCCAGCATCCTGACAGGGCGGACCGGGGAGCTGTTTTTT
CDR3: CASILTGRTGELFF

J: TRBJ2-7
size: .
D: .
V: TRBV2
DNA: TGTGCCAGCAGTGTTGGCGAACAGATTTCCTACGAGCAGTACTTC
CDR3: CASSVGEQISYEQYF

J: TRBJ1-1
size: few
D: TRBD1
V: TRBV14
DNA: TGTGCCAGCAGCCTGTGGACAGGGGGCGACACTGAAGCTTTCTTT
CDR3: CASSLWTGGDTEAFF

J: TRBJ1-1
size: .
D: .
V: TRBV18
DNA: TGTGCCAGCTCACCCGTGGGGGTGGGGGCCCAGAACACTGAAGCTTTCTTT
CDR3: CASSPVGVGAQNTEAFF

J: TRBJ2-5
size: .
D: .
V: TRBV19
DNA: TGTGCCAGTAGTATAAGGCGACGGGAGACCCAGTACTTC
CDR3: CASSIRRRETQYF

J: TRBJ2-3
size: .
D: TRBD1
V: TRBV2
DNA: TGTGCCAGCAGTCCCGGGACAGGGGTGGGCACAGATACGCAGTATTTT
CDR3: CASSPGTGVGTDTQYF

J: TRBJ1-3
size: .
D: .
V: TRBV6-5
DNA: TGTGCCAGCAGTTACTCGTTGTCATCACACACCATATATTTT
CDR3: CASSYSLSSHTIYF

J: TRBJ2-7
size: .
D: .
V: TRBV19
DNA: TGTGCCAGTAGTATGTCCCCCGGACTCGAGACTGCCTCTTACGAGCAGTACTTC
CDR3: CASSMSPGLETASYEQYF

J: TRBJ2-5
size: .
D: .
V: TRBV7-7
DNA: TGTGCTAGCAGCTTAAGAGGGGATGGAGAGACCCAGTACTTC
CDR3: CASSLRGDGETQYF

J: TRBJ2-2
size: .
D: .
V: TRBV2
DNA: TGTGCCAGCAGTATTTCGTATGAACGACTCCGTGCCGGGGAGCTGTTTTTT
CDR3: CASSISYERLRAGELFF

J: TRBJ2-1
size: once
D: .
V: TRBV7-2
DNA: TGTGCCAGCAGCTTGGGCCCTCGGGATGAGCAGTTCTTC
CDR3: CASSLGPRDEQFF

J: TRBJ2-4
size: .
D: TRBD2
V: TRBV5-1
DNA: TGCGCCAGCAGCTTGAGCGGGGAGGACATTCAGTACTTC
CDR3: CASSLSGEDIQYF

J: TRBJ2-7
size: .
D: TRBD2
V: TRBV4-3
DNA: TGCGCCAGCAGCCAAGAACCTAAACTAGCGGGAGGCGACTACGAGCAGTACTTC
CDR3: CASSQEPKLAGGDYEQYF

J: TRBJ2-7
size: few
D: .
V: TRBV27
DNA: TGTGCCAGCCGACTATTCTACGAGCAGTACTTC
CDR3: CASRLFYEQYF

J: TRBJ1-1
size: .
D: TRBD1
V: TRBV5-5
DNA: TGTGCCAGCAGCCCCGGGACAGTGAACACTGAAGCTTTCTTT
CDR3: CASSPGTVNTEAFF

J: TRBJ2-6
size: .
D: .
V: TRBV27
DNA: TGTGCCAGCAGCCACTACTCTGGGGCCAACGTCCTGACTTTC
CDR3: CASSHYSGANVLTF

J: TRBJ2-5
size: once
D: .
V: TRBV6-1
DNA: TGTGCCAGCAGCACCGGGACCCAAGAGACCCAGTACTTC
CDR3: CASSTGTQETQYF

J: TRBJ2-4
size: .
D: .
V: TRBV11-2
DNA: TGTGCCAGCAGCTTTGCAGGGGGAGGAAACATTCAGTACTTC
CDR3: CASSFAGGGNIQYF

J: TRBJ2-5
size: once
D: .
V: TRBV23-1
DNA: TGCGCCAGCAGTCAATCGAAACCAACGAGGGAGACCCAGTACTTC
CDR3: CASSQSKPTRETQYF

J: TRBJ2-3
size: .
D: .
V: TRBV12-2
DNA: TGTGCAAGTCGCTTAGGGACTAGCGGGAGGAGGGGGGGCACAGATACGCAGTATTTT
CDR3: CASRLGTSGRRGGTDTQYF

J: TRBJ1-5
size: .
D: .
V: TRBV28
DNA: TGTGCCAGCACCTCGGGGGGTCCCCGGGCATGGCCCCAGCATTTT
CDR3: CASTSGGPRAWPQHF

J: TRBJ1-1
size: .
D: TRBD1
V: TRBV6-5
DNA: TGTGCCAGCAGACAGGACAGGGCGGGCACTGAAGCTTTCTTT
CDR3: CASRQDRAGTEAFF

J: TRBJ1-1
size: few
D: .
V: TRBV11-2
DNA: TGTGCCAGCAGCCCCAATCTGGGATCCCTAGCTTTCTTT
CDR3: CASSPNLGSLAFF